The 18 T cell receptor beta chains listed next were all sequenced from one sample in a study of cytomegalovirus exposure and HLA in healthy donors (dated by TCRdb to 2015 to 2018). The library came from the immunoSEQ multiplex PCR assay. The multiplex PCR relied on a mix of 60 forward primers for TCR Vbeta segments and 13 reverse primers for TCR Jbeta segments. TCRdb took over this immuneACCESS table, retaining in-frame rearrangements with V and J assigned. Such tables are incomplete; in checked studies, under half of the missing clones stem from an unresolved V gene, and the remainder is unexplained. This sample gives 150,000 to 200,000 clones in total; about 76% of them show up just once. Together, the top ten hold 1.6% of the sample. What was sequenced was PBMCs. These receptors were collected from a woman aged 45-65 years in good health and CMV-seronegative.

The gene calls are TRBV9 and TRBJ2-7; 9 bases agree with TRBD1. From germline, CDR1 is SGDLS and CDR2 YYNGEE. The CDR3 totals 15 residues. The ends lost 4 bases at V and 3 bases at J; junction bases unmatched: 8. This chain's CDR3 is CASSMGTGRIYEQYF. The CDR3 DNA follows: TGTGCCAGCAGCATGGGGACAGGGAGAATCTACGAGCAGTACTTC. Looking up the rest from reference TRBV9 and TRBJ2-7 gives the full variable domain: DSGVTQTPKHLITATGQRVTLRCSPRSGDLSVYWYQQSLDQGLQFLIQYYNGEERAKGNILERFSAQQFPDLHSELNLSSLELGDSALYFCASSMGTGRIYEQYFGPGTRLTVT.

The chain employs TRBV28 and TRBJ2-7; no firm D call. This CDR3 spans 13 amino acids. V gave up 1 base and J gave up 6 bases, with 10 bases separating them. Germline CDR1 MDHEN, CDR2 SYDVKM. The CDR3 DNA reads TGTGCCAGCAGTTTATATCCGGTCCCCGAGCAGTACTTC. Its protein product is CASSLYPVPEQYF.

The V and J genes are TRBV28 and TRBJ2-7; D possibly corresponds to TRBD1 (5 bases). Germline V gene data show CDR1 as MDHEN and CDR2 as SYDVKM. This CDR3 comprises 14 residues. Trimming removed 2 bases from V and 1 base from J, with 9 bases in between. CDR3 sequence (DNA): TGTGCCAGCAGTTTAGGTGGGGCATCCTACGAGCAGTACTTC. Protein sequence: CASSLGGASYEQYF.

The chain has TRBV28 and TRBJ2-1, with D perhaps TRBD2 (6 bases). The CDR3 sequence is 12 residues long. The V end lost 6 bases, the J end lost 4 bases, and 7 bases lay between the germline ends. CDR1 MDHEN and CDR2 SYDVKM come from the germline V gene. The CDR3 region is CASSGTYNEQFF. DNA for the CDR3: TGTGCCAGCAGCGGGACTTACAATGAGCAGTTCTTC.

The gene calls are TRBV7-2 and TRBJ1-2; 8 bases align to TRBD1. CDR1 and CDR2 from the germline V gene are SGHTA and FQGNSA. Trimming cost V 2 bases and J 7 bases; bases outside gene matches: 9. This CDR3 contains 15 residues. This chain's CDR3 is CASSLRGGQGSGYTF. For the CDR3, the DNA is TGTGCCAGCAGCTTACGGGGCGGACAGGGAAGTGGCTACACCTTC.

The CDR3 DNA follows: TGTGCCAGCAGTTACACAGACAGTTATGGCTACACCTTC. It codes for CASSYTDSYGYTF. The chain couples TRBV6-5 to TRBJ1-2, with a possible D match to TRBD1 (5 bases). This CDR3 region has 13 residues. Trimming shortened V by 2 bases and J by 5 bases, and 9 bases separated the two germline ends. Germline V gene sequence: CDR1 MNHEY, CDR2 SVGAGI.

The rearrangement joins TRBV27 to TRBJ1-2; D is uncertain. V lost 2 bases, J lost 6 bases, and 10 bases lay in between. Germline assignment: CDR1 MNHEY and CDR2 SMNVEV (reference sequence). The CDR3 has 13 amino acids. In DNA, the CDR3 is TGTGCCAGCAGTTTAGAGGGAGTGGATGGCTACACCTTC. Its protein product is CASSLEGVDGYTF.

V and J are TRBV7-2 and TRBJ2-7; no definite D call. The CDR3 has 12 residues. V lost 3 bases and J lost 5, with 8 bases in between. Germline CDR1 SGHTA, CDR2 FQGNSA. CDR3 loop: CASSFGVHEQYF. The CDR3 DNA follows: TGTGCCAGCAGCTTTGGAGTCCACGAGCAGTACTTC.

The genes are TRBV6-5 and TRBJ1-5, with 9 bases that match TRBD1. CDR3 length: 14 residues. Looked up from germline, CDR1 is MNHEY and CDR2 is SVGAGI. V lost 5 bases to trimming and J lost 6 bases; unmatched junction nucleotides: 5. CDR3 bases: TGTGCCAGCAGTCGGGACAGGGCGGGTCAGCCCCAGCATTTT. Amino acids: CASSRDRAGQPQHF.

The rearrangement joins TRBV25-1 to TRBJ2-1; no reliable D call. This CDR3 is 12 amino acids long. Trimming cost V 3 bases and J 4 bases, with 4 bases left between them. Germline V gene sequence: CDR1 MGHDK, CDR2 SYGVNS. The chain's CDR3 is CASSDGYNEQFF. CDR3 DNA: TGTGCCAGCAGTGACGGTTACAATGAGCAGTTCTTC.

CDR3 in amino acids: CASSQGGGVRTDTQYF. CDR3 DNA: TGCGCCAGCAGCCAAGGAGGGGGGGTGAGGACAGATACGCAGTATTTT. The rearrangement joins TRBV4-1 to TRBJ2-3; tentatively, D is TRBD2 (7 bases). The CDR3 is 16 amino acids. Germline-derived CDR1 and CDR2 are MGHRA and YSYEKL. Trimming pared 1 base from V and 3 bases from J, leaving 14 bases between.

V usage is TRBV6-5 and J usage is TRBJ2-5; 11 bases agree with TRBD2. The CDR3 length is 15 residues. Germline assignment: CDR1 MNHEY and CDR2 SVGAGI. V dropped 4 bases and J dropped 2; count of bases not matched to a gene: 3. The CDR3 protein is CASSSVAGGQETQYF. CDR3 bases: TGTGCCAGCAGTTCGGTAGCGGGGGGGCAAGAGACCCAGTACTTC.

The chain joins TRBV6-1 to TRBJ2-2; the D is unclear. The V end was cut by 6 bases, the J end by 0 bases, with 8 bases between. This CDR3 is built from 14 residues. Germline assignment: CDR1 MNHNS and CDR2 SASEGT. CDR3 sequence (DNA): TGTGCCAGCAGCCCCGGTACGAACACCGGGGAGCTGTTTTTT. Translated, it gives CASSPGTNTGELFF.

The rearrangement joins TRBV11-2 to TRBJ1-2; D gene unclear. The CDR3 has 11 amino acids. The V and J ends lost 7 bases and 7 bases respectively, with 10 bases between them. Per the germline V gene, CDR1 is SGHAT and CDR2 is FQNNGV. Here the CDR3 DNA reads TGTGCCAGCACCCGAGGAAGTGGCTACACCTTC. Its translation is CASTRGSGYTF.

The chain joins TRBV7-9 to TRBJ1-4; TRBD1 matches 11 bases. This CDR3 spans 16 amino acids. V gave up 8 bases and J gave up 0 bases; unmatched junction bases: 5. CDR1 SEHNR and CDR2 FQNEAQ come from the germline V gene (reference sequence). The CDR3, as DNA: TGTGCCAGCCTGGGACAGGGGGGTGCAACTAATGAAAAACTGTTTTTT. Translating gives CASLGQGGATNEKLFF.

This clone was seen just once. The chain uses TRBV25-1 and TRBJ1-2; 8 bases are shared with TRBD1. J was trimmed by 4 bases and V by 9 bases; bases with no gene match: 4. The CDR3 runs 12 residues. CDR1 is MGHDK, CDR2 SYGVNS, per germline. CDR3 DNA: TGTGCCAGTACGGACAGGGCCTATGGCTACACCTTC. Encoded protein: CASTDRAYGYTF.

This clone came up once. This chain's CDR3 is CASSLGPSTGGNQPQHF. In nucleotides, the CDR3 is TGTGCCAGCAGCTTAGGCCCCTCTACAGGGGGCAATCAGCCCCAGCATTTT. The V call is TRBV7-2, the J call TRBJ1-5; 7 positions agree with TRBD1. V gave up 1 base and J gave up 2 bases; unmatched junction bases: 8. CDR1 SGHTA and CDR2 FQGNSA come from the germline V gene. The CDR3 loop spans 17 amino acids.

This clone was seen more than once but under ten times. The chain recombines TRBV4-3 with TRBJ2-7; 9 positions agree with TRBD1. Per germline, CDR1 LGHNA and CDR2 YSLEER. V lost 2 bases and J lost 5; bases outside the gene matches: 7. The CDR3 is 15 residues long. The CDR3 sequence: CASSQKTGGMNEQYF. DNA for the CDR3: TGCGCCAGCAGCCAAAAAACAGGGGGCATGAACGAGCAGTACTTC.